One T cell receptor beta chain is described in this entry. Its target is not known. Germline V gene data show CDR1 as DFQATT and CDR2 as SNEGSKA (reference sequence). The CDR3 consists of 12 residues. V gave up 7 bases and J gave up 0 bases, with 10 bases separating them. This record comes from a study of T cells in Graves' hyperthyroidism and ophthalmopathy. Notes on the study in general: Ophthalmopathy onset followed model prediction by a median about six months.

Graves' hyperthyroidism is called stable when ophthalmopathy does not progress within 18 months. Diagnostic decisions used clinical symptoms, serum thyroxine and TRAb, thyroid ultrasound and orbital computed tomography. TCR beta CDR3 regions were amplified from RNA transcripts. A set of HTBI primers served as the primers for a first-round RT-PCR of the TCR CDR3. TCRdb redid the calling of the multiplex PCR reads with MiXCR, one entry per CDR3 protein. The table includes approximately 480,000 distinct CDR3 sequences, less than 25% detected once. The sequence came from a man aged 18 to 35 with Graves' hyperthyroidism. Sequencing was performed on blood. The rearrangement uses TRBV20-1 and TRBJ2-7, with a tentative D call TRBD2 (5 bases). The CDR3 protein is CSGRTSSYEQYF. CDR3 sequence (DNA): TGCAGTGGGCGTACTAGCTCCTACGAGCAGTACTTC.